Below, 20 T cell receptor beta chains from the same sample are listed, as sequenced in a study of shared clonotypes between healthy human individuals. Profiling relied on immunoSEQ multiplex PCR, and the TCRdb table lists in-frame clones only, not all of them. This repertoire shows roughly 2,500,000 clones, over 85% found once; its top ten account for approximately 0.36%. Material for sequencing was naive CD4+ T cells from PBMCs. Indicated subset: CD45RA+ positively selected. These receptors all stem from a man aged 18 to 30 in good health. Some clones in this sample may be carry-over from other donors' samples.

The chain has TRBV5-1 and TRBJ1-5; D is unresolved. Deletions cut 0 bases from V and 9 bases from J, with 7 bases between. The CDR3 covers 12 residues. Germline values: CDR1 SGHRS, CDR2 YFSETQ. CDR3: CASSLGGGPQHF. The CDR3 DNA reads TGCGCCAGCAGCTTGGGGGGAGGGCCCCAGCATTTT.

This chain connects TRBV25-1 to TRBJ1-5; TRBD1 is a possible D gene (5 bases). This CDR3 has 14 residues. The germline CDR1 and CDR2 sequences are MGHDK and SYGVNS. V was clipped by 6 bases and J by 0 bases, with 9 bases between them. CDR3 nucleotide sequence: TGTGCCAGCAGGCCCCAGGGTAGCAATCAGCCCCAGCATTTT. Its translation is CASRPQGSNQPQHF. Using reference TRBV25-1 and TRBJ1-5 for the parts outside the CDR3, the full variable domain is EADIYQTPRYLVIGTGKKITLECSQTMGHDKMYWYQQDPGMELHLIHYSYGVNSTEKGDLSSESTVSRIRTEHFPLTLESARPSHTSQYLCASRPQGSNQPQHFGDGTRLSIL.

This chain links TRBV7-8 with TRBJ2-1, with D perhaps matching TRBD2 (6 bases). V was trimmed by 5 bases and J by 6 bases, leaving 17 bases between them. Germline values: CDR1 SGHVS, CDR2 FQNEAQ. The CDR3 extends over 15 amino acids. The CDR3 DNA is TGTGCCAGCAGCCCCGGGACCGGCGGGGCCAATGAGCAGTTCTTC. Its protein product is CASSPGTGGANEQFF.

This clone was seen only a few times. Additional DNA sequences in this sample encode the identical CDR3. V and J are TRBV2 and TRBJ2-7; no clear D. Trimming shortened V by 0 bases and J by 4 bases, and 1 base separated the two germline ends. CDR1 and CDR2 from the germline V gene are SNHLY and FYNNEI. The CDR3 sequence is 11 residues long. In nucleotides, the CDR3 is TGTGCCAGCAGTGAAGCATACGAGCAGTACTTC. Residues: CASSEAYEQYF.

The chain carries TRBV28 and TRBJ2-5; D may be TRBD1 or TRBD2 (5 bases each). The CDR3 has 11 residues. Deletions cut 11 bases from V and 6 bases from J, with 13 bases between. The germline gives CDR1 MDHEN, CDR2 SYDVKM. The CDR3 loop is CAASGDQTQYF. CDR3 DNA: TGTGCCGCAAGTGGGGACCAGACCCAGTACTTC.

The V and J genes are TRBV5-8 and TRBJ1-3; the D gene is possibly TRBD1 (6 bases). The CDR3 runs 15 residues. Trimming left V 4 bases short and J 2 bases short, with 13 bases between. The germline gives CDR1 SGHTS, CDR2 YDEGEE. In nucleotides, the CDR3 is TGTGCCAGCAGCCCGGACAGAGGAACTGGAAACACCATATATTTT. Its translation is CASSPDRGTGNTIYF. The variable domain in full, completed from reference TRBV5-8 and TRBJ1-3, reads EAGVTQSPTHLIKTRGQQATLRCSPISGHTSVYWYQQALGLGLQFLLWYDEGEERNRGNFPPRFSGRQFPNYSSELNVNALELEDSALYLCASSPDRGTGNTIYFGEGSWLTVV.

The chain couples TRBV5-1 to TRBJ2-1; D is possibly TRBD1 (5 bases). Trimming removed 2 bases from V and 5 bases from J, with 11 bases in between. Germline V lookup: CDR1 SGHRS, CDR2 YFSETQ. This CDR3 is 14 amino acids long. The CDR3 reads CASSFLGANNEQFF. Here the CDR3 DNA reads TGCGCCAGCAGCTTCTTAGGGGCAAACAATGAGCAGTTCTTC.

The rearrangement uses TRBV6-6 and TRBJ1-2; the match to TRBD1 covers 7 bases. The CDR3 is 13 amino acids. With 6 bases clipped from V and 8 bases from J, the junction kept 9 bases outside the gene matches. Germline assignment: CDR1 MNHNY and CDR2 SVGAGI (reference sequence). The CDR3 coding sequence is TGTGCCAGCAGCCCGACAGGGTTGATGGGCTACACCTTC. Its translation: CASSPTGLMGYTF.

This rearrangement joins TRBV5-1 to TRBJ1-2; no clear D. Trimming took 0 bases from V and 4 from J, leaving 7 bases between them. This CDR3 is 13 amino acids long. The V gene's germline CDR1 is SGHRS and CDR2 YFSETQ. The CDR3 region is CASSLGQFYGYTF. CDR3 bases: TGCGCCAGCAGCTTGGGCCAGTTCTATGGCTACACCTTC.

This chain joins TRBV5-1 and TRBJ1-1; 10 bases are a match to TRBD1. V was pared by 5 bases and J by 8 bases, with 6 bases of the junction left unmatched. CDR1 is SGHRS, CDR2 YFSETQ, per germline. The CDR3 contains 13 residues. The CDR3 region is CASRLTGGLEAFF. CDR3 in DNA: TGCGCCAGCAGGTTGACAGGGGGCTTGGAAGCTTTCTTT.

The CDR3 protein is CSVVGYRGDGYTF. The CDR3 DNA is TGCAGCGTTGTTGGGTATAGGGGCGATGGCTACACCTTC. The J gene is TRBJ1-2, the V gene TRBV29-1, with TRBD1 as a possible D gene (5 bases). CDR1 is SQVTM and CDR2 is ANQGSEA in the germline V gene. V lost 4 bases and J lost 6, with 15 bases in between. The CDR3 length is 13 residues.

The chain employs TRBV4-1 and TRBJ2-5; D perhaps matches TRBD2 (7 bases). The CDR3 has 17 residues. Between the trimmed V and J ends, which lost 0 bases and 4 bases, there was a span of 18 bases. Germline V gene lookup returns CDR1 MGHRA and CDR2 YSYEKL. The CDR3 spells CASSQDWPFGGLETQYF. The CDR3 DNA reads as TGCGCCAGCAGCCAAGATTGGCCCTTCGGGGGGCTAGAGACCCAGTACTTC.

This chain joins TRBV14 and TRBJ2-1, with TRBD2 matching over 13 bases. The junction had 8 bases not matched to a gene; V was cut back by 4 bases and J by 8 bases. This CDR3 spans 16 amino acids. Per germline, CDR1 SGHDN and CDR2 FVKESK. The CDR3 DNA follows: TGTGCCAGCAGCCCCCTAGGGACTAGCGGGAATGATGAGCAGTTCTTC. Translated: CASSPLGTSGNDEQFF.

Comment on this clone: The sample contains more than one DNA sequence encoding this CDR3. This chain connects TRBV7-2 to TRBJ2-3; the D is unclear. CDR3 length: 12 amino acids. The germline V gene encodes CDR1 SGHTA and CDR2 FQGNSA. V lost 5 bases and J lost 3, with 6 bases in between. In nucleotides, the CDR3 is TGTGCCAGCAGCCCAGTTACAGATACGCAGTATTTT. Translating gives CASSPVTDTQYF.

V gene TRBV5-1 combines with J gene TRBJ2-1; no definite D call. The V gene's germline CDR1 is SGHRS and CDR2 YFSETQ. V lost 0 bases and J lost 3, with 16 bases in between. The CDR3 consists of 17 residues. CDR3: CASSLAEVAFRYNEQFF. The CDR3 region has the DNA TGCGCCAGCAGCTTGGCCGAGGTAGCTTTTCGCTACAATGAGCAGTTCTTC. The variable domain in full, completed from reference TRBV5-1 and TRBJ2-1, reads KAGVTQTPRYLIKTRGQQVTLSCSPISGHRSVSWYQQTPGQGLQFLFEYFSETQRNKGNFPGRFSGRQFSNSRSEMNVSTLELGDSALYLCASSLAEVAFRYNEQFFGPGTRLTVL.

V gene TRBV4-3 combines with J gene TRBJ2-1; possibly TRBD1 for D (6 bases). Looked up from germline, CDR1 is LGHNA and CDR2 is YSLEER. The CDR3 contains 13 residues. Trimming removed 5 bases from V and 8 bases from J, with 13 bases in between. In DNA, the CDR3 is TGCGCCAGCAGCTCGCGACAGGCCGATGAGCAGTTCTTC. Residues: CASSSRQADEQFF.

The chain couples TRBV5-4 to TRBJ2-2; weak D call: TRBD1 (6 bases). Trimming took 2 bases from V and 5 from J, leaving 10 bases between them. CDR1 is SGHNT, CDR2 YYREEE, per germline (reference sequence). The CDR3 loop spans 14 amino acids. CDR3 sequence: CASSLSGATGELFF. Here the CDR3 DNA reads TGTGCCAGCAGCTTATCAGGGGCGACCGGGGAGCTGTTTTTT.

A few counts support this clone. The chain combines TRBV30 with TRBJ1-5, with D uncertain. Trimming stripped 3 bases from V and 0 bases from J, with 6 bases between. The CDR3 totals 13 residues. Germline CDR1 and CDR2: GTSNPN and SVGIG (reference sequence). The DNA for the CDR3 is TGTGCCTGGAGCCCGTATAGCAATCAGCCCCAGCATTTT. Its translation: CAWSPYSNQPQHF.

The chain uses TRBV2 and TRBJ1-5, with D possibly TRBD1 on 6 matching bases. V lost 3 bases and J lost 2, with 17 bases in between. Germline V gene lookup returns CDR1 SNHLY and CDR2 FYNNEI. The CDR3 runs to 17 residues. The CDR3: CASSEEGGRVGNQPQHF. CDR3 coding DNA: TGTGCCAGCAGTGAGGAGGGGGGCAGGGTGGGCAATCAGCCCCAGCATTTT.

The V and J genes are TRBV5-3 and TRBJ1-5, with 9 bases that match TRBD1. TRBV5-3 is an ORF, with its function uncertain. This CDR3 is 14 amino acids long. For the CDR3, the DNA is TGTGCGGCATCCGACAGGGGGATTAATCAGCCCCAGCATTTT. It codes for CAASDRGINQPQHF.